This T cell receptor beta chain was recovered during a study of identical twins. Broader study findings: Abundant beta clonotypes from cord blood had fewer insertions, unlike memory repertoires, which showed none. Diverse VJ usage suggested most zero-insertion clonotypes were not invariant T cells.

Every one of the donors was a healthy Caucasian. On this clonotype itself: Its cognate antigen is unknown.

A universal primer binding site was introduced by template switching. The final cDNA contained unique molecular identifiers. TCRdb reprocessed the 5' RACE reads via MiXCR and lists one record per CDR3 protein. The profile covers hundreds of thousands of distinct CDR3 sequences, with around 5.7% appearing a single time and around 1.7% taken by the ten largest. Germline V CDR1 and CDR2: SGHRS, YFSETQ. The CDR3 loop spans 17 amino acids. Germline trimming cut 6 bases from V and 0 bases from J; bases unmatched to any gene: 6. The chain carries TRBV5-1 and TRBJ2-1; 13 bases are a match to TRBD2. Sequences were obtained from naive T cells sorted from blood. The receptor was isolated from a man younger than 30 in good health. The CDR3 is CASNAGTSGISYNEQFF. The CDR3 nucleotides are TGCGCCAGCAATGCCGGGACTAGCGGGATCTCCTACAATGAGCAGTTCTTC. The full variable domain, with the rest looked up from reference TRBV5-1 and TRBJ2-1, is KAGVTQTPRYLIKTRGQQVTLSCSPISGHRSVSWYQQTPGQGLQFLFEYFSETQRNKGNFPGRFSGRQFSNSRSEMNVSTLELGDSALYLCASNAGTSGISYNEQFFGPGTRLTVL.